This T cell receptor beta chain is from a study of T cell clonality in common variable immunodeficiency. General study findings and limits: CVID subjects shared fewer TCRbeta clones than healthy controls did. CVID subjects had higher TCRbeta clonality than healthy controls, most marked in about a third.

Each donor provided about 4.5 to 8.5 ml of heparinized whole blood. The table lists this clone with many counts. Antigen: not known. The CDR3 end falls 3 residues outside the read, so it is completed with the germline J gene. Control and CVID samples contributed equal amounts of genomic DNA. Libraries were prepared by immunoSEQ multiplex PCR; TCRdb keeps only in-frame clonotypes and omits some of them. Listed for the sample are under 35,000 clones, none seen a single time. From germline, CDR1 is SGHRS and CDR2 YFSETQ. V shed 5 bases and J shed 1 base, with 13 bases lying between them. This CDR3 contains 15 residues.

The specimen sequenced was peripheral blood mononuclear cells. The chain has TRBV5-1 and TRBJ2-1; D is possibly TRBD2 (7 bases). The clonotype comes from a person aged 18 to 70 in good health. The part of the CDR3 DNA that was read is TGCGCCAGCAGTGCGGGGGCCCTATCCTACAATGAG. It specifies CASSAGALSYNE. The entire CDR3 reads CASSAGALSYNEQFF. Full variable domain (remainder filled in from reference TRBV5-1 and TRBJ2-1): KAGVTQTPRYLIKTRGQQVTLSCSPISGHRSVSWYQQTPGQGLQFLFEYFSETQRNKGNFPGRFSGRQFSNSRSEMNVSTLELGDSALYLCASSAGALSYNEQFFGPGTRLTVL.